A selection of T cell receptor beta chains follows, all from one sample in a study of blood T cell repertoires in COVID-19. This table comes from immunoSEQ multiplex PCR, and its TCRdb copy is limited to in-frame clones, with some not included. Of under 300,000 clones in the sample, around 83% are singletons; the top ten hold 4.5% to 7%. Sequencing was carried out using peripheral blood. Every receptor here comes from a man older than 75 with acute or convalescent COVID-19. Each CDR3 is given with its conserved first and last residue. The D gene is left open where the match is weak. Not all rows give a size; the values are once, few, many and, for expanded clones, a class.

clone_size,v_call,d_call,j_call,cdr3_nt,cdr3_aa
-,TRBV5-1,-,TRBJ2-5,TGCGCCAGCACTTCAGGGGAGCAAGAGACCCAGTACTTC,CASTSGEQETQYF
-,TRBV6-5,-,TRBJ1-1,TGTGCCAGCACCAGGGCCCTCTATACTGAAGCTTTCTTT,CASTRALYTEAFF
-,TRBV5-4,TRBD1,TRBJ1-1,TGTGCCAGCAGCCCCCGGGACAGAGGCACTGAAGCTTTCTTT,CASSPRDRGTEAFF
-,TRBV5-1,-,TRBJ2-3,TGCGCCAGCAGCCGCGGACTCTCACCCCCCGGGACAGATACGCAGTATTTT,CASSRGLSPPGTDTQYF
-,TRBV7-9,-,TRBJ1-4,TGTGCCAGCAGCCAAGGGGTTGGATACGAAAAACTGTTTTTT,CASSQGVGYEKLFF
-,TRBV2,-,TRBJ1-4,TGTGCCAGCAGTGCAGGGGCGACTAATGAAAAACTGTTTTTT,CASSAGATNEKLFF
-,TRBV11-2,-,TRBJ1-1,TGTGCCAGCAGGGAGGGCTTGAACACTGAAGCTTTCTTT,CASREGLNTEAFF
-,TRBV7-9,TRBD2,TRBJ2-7,TGTGCCAGCAGCTTTAGCGGGGGGAGCTCCTACGAGCAGTACTTC,CASSFSGGSSYEQYF
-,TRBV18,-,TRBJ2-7,TGTGCCAGCTCAGCATACCGGGACTCCGAACAGTACTTC,CASSAYRDSEQYF
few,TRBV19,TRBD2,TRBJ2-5,TGTGCCAGTAGTTCGACTACCGGGACTAGCAGGGAGACGCAAGAGACCCAGTACTTC,CASSSTTGTSRETQETQYF
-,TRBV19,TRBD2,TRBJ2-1,TGTGCCAGTAGTACCCTACGACTAGCGGACTCCTACAATGAGCAGTTCTTC,CASSTLRLADSYNEQFF
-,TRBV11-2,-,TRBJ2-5,TGTGCCAGCAGCCAATCGACAGGAACCCTCGGGGACCAGTACTTC,CASSQSTGTLGDQYF
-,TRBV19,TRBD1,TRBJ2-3,TGTGCCAGTAGTATTTACAGGGGCGTAGATACGCAGTATTTT,CASSIYRGVDTQYF
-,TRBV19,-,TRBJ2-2,TGTGCCAGTAGTACTCTCCGGGACACCGGGGAGCTGTTTTTT,CASSTLRDTGELFF
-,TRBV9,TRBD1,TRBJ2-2,TGTGCCAGCAGCGTAGGACAGGGGACCTCCTCCACCGGGGAGCTGTTTTTT,CASSVGQGTSSTGELFF
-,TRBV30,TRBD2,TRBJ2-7,TGTGCCTGGAGTGGACTAGCGGGAGTTGGCGAGCAGTACTTC,CAWSGLAGVGEQYF
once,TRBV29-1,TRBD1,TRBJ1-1,TGCAGCGTGTACAGGGGTTTGTCGGGCACTGAAGCTTTCTTT,CSVYRGLSGTEAFF
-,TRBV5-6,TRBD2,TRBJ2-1,TGTGCCAGCAGCTTCACGGGGGGAAGGTACAATGAGCAGTTCTTC,CASSFTGGRYNEQFF
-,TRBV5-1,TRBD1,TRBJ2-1,TGCGCCAGCAGCCCACAGGGGCCGGAGAATGAGCAGTTCTTC,CASSPQGPENEQFF
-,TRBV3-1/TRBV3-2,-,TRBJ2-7,TGTGCCAGCAGCTTCACAGGGACCTACGAGCAGTACTTC,CASSFTGTYEQYF
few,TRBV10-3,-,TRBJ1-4,TGTGCCATCAGTGAGTCCGAGGGTAGGGAAAAACTGTTTTTT,CAISESEGREKLFF
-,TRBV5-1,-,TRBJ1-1,TGCGCCAGCAGCTTGAGCAGGACAAACACTGAAGCTTTCTTT,CASSLSRTNTEAFF
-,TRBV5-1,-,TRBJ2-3,TGCGCCAGCAGCTTGGAAGGAGGGGGCAGTGATACGCAGTATTTT,CASSLEGGGSDTQYF
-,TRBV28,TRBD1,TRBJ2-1,TGTGCCTCATTGGGGCCGGGACAGTTTATCAATGAGCAGTTCTTC,CASLGPGQFINEQFF
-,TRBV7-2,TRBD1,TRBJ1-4,TGTGCCAGCAGCTTAGGGGGGACAGGGGGTGAAAAACTGTTTTTT,CASSLGGTGGEKLFF
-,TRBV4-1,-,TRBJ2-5,TGCGCCAGCAGCCAAGTAGATCAGGGGCGAGAGACCCAGTACTTC,CASSQVDQGRETQYF
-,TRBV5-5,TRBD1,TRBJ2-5,TGTGCCAGCAGCCCCGGGCGGACAGGGGGAGAGACCCAGTACTTC,CASSPGRTGGETQYF
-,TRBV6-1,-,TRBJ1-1,TGTGCCAGCAGTGAAGCCCCCGGGGAAGCTTTCTTT,CASSEAPGEAFF
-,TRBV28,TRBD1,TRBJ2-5,TGTGCCAGCAGGGCCGCAGGGGGTGGGGAGACCCAGTACTTC,CASRAAGGGETQYF
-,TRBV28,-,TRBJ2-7,TGTGCCAGCACGAGTACAGGGTCGCCATCCTACGAGCAGTACTTC,CASTSTGSPSYEQYF
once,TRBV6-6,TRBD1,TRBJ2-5,TGTGCCAGCAGAGGGACAGGGAAGGCAGAGACCCAGTACTTC,CASRGTGKAETQYF
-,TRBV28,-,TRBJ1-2,TGTGCCAGCAGAGACACCAACTATGGCTACACCTTC,CASRDTNYGYTF
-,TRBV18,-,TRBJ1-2,TGTGCCAGCTCACCAGGCCCGGGAGGGGTCTATGGCTACACCTTC,CASSPGPGGVYGYTF
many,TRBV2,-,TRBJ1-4,TGTGCCAGCAGTGACGGGGGGGGTAATGAAAAACTGTTTTTT,CASSDGGGNEKLFF
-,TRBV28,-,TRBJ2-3,TGTGCCAGCAGTCACGGGAGAACAGATACGCAGTATTTT,CASSHGRTDTQYF
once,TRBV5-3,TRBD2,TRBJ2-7,TGTGCCAGAAGCTTGGTTATGGGGAAGACTAGCGGGGCGGCCACGAGCTCCTACGAGCAGTACTTC,CARSLVMGKTSGAATSSYEQYF
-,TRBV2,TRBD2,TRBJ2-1,TGTGCCAGCGGACTAGCGGGCTCCTACAATGAGCAGTTCTTC,CASGLAGSYNEQFF
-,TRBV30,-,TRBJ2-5,TGTGCCTGGAGATGGAGAGAGACCCAGTACTTC,CAWRWRETQYF
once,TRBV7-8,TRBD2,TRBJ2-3,TGTGCCAGCAGCTTGCTAGCGGGGGCTTGGGATACGCAGTATTTT,CASSLLAGAWDTQYF
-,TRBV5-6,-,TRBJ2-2,TGTGCCAGCAGCTTGGACAGGTCGAGGGAGCTGTTTTTT,CASSLDRSRELFF
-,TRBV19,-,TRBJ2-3,TGTGCCAGTAGTATCGGGTCCGGCACAGATACGCAGTATTTT,CASSIGSGTDTQYF
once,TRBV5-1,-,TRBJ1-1,TGCGCCAGCAGCGCCCAGACTTTGAACACTGAAGCTTTCTTT,CASSAQTLNTEAFF